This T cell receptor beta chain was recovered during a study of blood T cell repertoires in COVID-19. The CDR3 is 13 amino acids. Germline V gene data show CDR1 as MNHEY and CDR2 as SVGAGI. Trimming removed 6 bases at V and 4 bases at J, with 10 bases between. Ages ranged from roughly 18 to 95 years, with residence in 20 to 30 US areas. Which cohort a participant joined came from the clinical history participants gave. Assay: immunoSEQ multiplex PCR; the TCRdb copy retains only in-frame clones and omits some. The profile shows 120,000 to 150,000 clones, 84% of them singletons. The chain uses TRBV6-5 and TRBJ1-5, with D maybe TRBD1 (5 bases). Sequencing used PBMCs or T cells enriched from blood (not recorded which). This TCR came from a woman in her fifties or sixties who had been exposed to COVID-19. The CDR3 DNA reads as TGTGCCAGCAGCCACAGGAGTAATCAGCCCCAGCATTTT. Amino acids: CASSHRSNQPQHF.